This TCR beta chain was recorded in a study of T cells in Graves' hyperthyroidism and ophthalmopathy. Background on the study: Staff took peripheral blood when the initial diagnosis was made, before any treatment began.

This CDR3 has 15 residues. With 6 bases clipped from V and 0 bases from J, the junction kept 6 bases outside the gene matches. The sample holds many counts of this clonotype. The CDR3 regions of TCR beta were amplified from RNA transcripts. The TCR CDR3 was amplified in a first-round RT-PCR using the HTBI primer set. Each CDR3 protein gets one entry after TCRdb re-called the multiplex PCR reads with MiXCR. The table includes 400,000 to 500,000 distinct CDR3 sequences, about an eighth detected once. Stable disease denoted Graves' hyperthyroidism without ophthalmopathy progression within 18 months. Diagnosis of hyperthyroidism was new in patients aged 18 to 65, and its duration was under 2 months. Extraction of PBMCs used roughly 9.3 ml of fresh peripheral blood.

The rearrangement links TRBV12-3 or TRBV12-4 to TRBJ2-3, with 7 bases matching TRBD2. This clonotype originated in a woman under 30 with Graves' hyperthyroidism. The sample comprised blood. In DNA form, the CDR3 reads TGTGCCAGCAGCTTAAAGGGAGGGAGCACAGATACGCAGTATTTT. This translates into CASSLKGGSTDTQYF.